The present TCR beta chain was sequenced within a study of cytomegalovirus exposure and HLA in healthy donors. Points from the study as a whole: The classifier reportedly diagnosed cytomegalovirus status with high sensitivity and specificity. Rare sequences made up most TCRs, while some public TCRs were found in many donors.

Comment on this clone: Its antigen remains unknown.

Primers for the PCR totalled 60 Vbeta and 13 Jbeta. As originally analysed: Unique TCR beta chains numbered around 80 million in a later analysis, with roughly 9.9 million shared. Some clones are missing from TCRdb's copy, which holds only in-frame ones; the method was immunoSEQ multiplex PCR. V and J calls and clone size are copied from that table; D and trimming were computed from the DNA. The sample carries about 120,000 clones, about 83% recorded once. Donors likely had unrecorded immune exposures despite being nominally healthy when sampled. This clonotype was sampled from a woman between 40 and 55 years old in good health and CMV-seropositive. Sequenced material: PBMCs.

As DNA, the CDR3 is TGTGCCAGCGGCAAGGAGGAAGTGGTCGGAAACACCATATATTTT. It encodes CASGKEEVVGNTIYF. The chain joins TRBV7-8 to TRBJ1-3; D gene unclear. This CDR3 region has 15 residues. Germline V gene sequence: CDR1 SGHVS, CDR2 FQNEAQ. The V gene lost 8 bases and the J gene lost 4 bases, with 18 bases spanning the gap.